This passage covers 7 T cell receptor beta chains from one sample sequenced in a study of blood T cell repertoires in COVID-19. Data came from immunoSEQ multiplex PCR; TCRdb stores just in-frame clones and leaves some out. The sample has over 400,000 clones; 70% to 90% are singletons. Source material: peripheral blood. The origin of the receptors is a human donor in a cohort sampled during active COVID-19.

This clone appeared a single time. V and J are TRBV29-1 and TRBJ2-1, with 7 bases aligning to TRBD1. This CDR3 is built from 13 residues. Germline V CDR1 and CDR2: SQVTM, ANQGSEA. V was pared by 5 bases and J by 3 bases, with 4 bases of the junction left unmatched. The CDR3 DNA sequence: TGCAGCGTTACGGCAGGGGGCTACAATGAGCAGTTCTTC. It codes for CSVTAGGYNEQFF.

The chain links TRBV18 to TRBJ2-4; 7 nucleotides agree with TRBD1. The CDR3 length is 15 residues. CDR1 and CDR2 (germline): KGHSH, LQKENI. The junction had 11 bases not matched to a gene; V was cut back by 3 bases and J by 9 bases. CDR3 sequence: CASSPIVGTAAIQYF. CDR3 in DNA: TGTGCCAGCTCACCCATTGTTGGGACAGCCGCCATTCAGTACTTC. The full variable domain, in which reference TRBV18 and TRBJ2-4 provide the parts outside the CDR3, is NAGVMQNPRHLVRRRGQEARLRCSPMKGHSHVYWYRQLPEEGLKFMVYLQKENIIDESGMPKERFSAEFPKEGPSILRIQQVVRGDSAAYFCASSPIVGTAAIQYFGAGTRLSVL.

CDR3 residues: CASSVGATREETQYF. The CDR3 bases are TGTGCCAGCAGCGTAGGGGCGACAAGAGAAGAGACCCAGTACTTC. This sequence joins TRBV9 and TRBJ2-5; D gene ambiguous. This CDR3 region has 15 residues. The V end was cut by 0 bases, the J end by 3 bases, with 12 bases between. Germline V lookup: CDR1 SGDLS, CDR2 YYNGEE.

V is TRBV4-1 and J is TRBJ1-4; 9 bases are a match to TRBD1. The CDR3 has 15 amino acids. The V segment lost 4 bases and the J segment 4 bases; nucleotides outside the gene matches: 4. Germline V gene lookup returns CDR1 MGHRA and CDR2 YSYEKL. Here the CDR3 reads CASSLRTGDNEKLFF. The CDR3 DNA reads as TGCGCCAGCAGCCTGCGGACAGGGGATAATGAAAAACTGTTTTTT.

The chain carries TRBV5-4 and TRBJ2-3; no reliable D call. Germline CDR1 SGHNT, CDR2 YYREEE (reference sequence). The germline V and J ends were trimmed by 5 bases and 6 bases, with 10 bases remaining between them. The length of the CDR3 is 12 residues. CDR3 sequence: CASSYHIDTQYF. DNA of the CDR3: TGTGCCAGCAGTTACCACATTGATACGCAGTATTTT.

This chain links TRBV30 with TRBJ2-3; 9 nucleotides align to TRBD1. There are 15 residues in the CDR3. J was trimmed by 2 bases and V by 6 bases; bases with no gene match: 9. Germline V CDR1 and CDR2: GTSNPN, SVGIG (reference sequence). The CDR3 loop reads CACTAGTGNTDTQYF. DNA for the CDR3: TGTGCCTGCACCGCCGGGACAGGGAACACAGATACGCAGTATTTT.

The DNA of the CDR3 is TGTGCCAGCAGCTTAGGGGGCGCCTCTGCAGATACGCAGTATTTT. As protein: CASSLGGASADTQYF. V and J are TRBV11-3 and TRBJ2-3; D may be TRBD1 (5 bases). The V end lost 1 base, the J end lost 4 bases, and 12 bases lay between the germline ends. The length of the CDR3 is 15 residues. CDR1 SGHNT and CDR2 YENEEA come from the germline V gene.